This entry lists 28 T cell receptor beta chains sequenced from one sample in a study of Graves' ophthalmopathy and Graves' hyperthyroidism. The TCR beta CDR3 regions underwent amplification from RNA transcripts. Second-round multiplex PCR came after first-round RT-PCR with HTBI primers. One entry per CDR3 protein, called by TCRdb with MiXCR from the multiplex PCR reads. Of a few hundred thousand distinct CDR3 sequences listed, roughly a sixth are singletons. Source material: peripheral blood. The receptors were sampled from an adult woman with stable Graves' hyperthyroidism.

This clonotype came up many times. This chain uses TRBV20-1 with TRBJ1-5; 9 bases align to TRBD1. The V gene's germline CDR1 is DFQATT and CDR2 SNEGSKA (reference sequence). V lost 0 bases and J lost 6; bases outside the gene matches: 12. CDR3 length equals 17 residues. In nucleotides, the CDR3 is TGCAGTGCTAGAGAACCATTCGGACAGGGGACAATTCAGCCCCAGCATTTT. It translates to CSAREPFGQGTIQPQHF.

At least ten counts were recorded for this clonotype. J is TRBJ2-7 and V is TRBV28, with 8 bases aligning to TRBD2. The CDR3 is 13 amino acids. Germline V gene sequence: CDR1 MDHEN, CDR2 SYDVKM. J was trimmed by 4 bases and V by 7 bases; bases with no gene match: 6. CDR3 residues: CASISGSLYEQYF. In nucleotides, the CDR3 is TGTGCCAGCATAAGCGGGAGTTTGTACGAGCAGTACTTC.

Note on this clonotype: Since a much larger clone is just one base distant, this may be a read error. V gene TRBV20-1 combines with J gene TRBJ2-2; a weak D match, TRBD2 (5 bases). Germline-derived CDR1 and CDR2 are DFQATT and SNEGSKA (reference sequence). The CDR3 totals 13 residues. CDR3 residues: CSASKGFTGELCF. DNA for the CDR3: TGCAGTGCTAGCAAAGGGTTCACCGGGGAGCTGTGTTTT.

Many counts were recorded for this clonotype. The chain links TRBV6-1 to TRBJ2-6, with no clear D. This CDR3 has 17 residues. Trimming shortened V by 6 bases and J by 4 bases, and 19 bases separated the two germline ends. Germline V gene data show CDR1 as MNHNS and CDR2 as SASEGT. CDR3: CASSAYRAGPGANVLTF. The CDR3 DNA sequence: TGTGCCAGCAGCGCTTACCGAGCTGGACCCGGGGCCAACGTCCTGACTTTC.

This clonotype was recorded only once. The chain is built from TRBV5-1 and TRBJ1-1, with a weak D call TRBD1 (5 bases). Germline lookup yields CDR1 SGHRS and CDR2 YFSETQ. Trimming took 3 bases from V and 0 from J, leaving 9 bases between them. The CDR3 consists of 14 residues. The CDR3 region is CASSSQAVNTEAFF. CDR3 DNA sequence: TGCGCCAGCAGCTCACAGGCGGTGAACACTGAAGCTTTCTTT.

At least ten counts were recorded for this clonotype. CDR3 amino acids: CASSYSSGLAGVGSSYEQYF. The CDR3 region has the DNA TGTGCCAGCAGTTACTCGTCGGGACTAGCGGGAGTTGGGAGCTCCTACGAGCAGTACTTC. The chain is built from TRBV6-2 or TRBV6-3 and TRBJ2-7; 14 nucleotides line up with TRBD2. The germline V gene encodes CDR1 MNHEY and CDR2 SVGEGT. Trimming at V came to 0 bases and at J to 0 bases, leaving 10 bases not matched to a gene. This CDR3 has 20 residues.

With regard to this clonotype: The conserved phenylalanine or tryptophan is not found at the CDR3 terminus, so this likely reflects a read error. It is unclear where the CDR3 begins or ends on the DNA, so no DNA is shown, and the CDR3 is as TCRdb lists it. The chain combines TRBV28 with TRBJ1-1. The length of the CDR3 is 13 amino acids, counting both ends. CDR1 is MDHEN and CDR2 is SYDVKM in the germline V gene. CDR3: CASSPRTRSEACL.

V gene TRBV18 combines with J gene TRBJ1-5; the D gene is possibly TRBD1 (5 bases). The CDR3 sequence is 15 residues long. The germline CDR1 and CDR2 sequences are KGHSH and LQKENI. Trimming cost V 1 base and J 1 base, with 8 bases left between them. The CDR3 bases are TGTGCCAGCTCACCACGGGGGGTGAGCAATCAGCCCCAGCATTTT. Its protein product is CASSPRGVSNQPQHF. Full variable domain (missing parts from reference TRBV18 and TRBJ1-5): NAGVMQNPRHLVRRRGQEARLRCSPMKGHSHVYWYRQLPEEGLKFMVYLQKENIIDESGMPKERFSAEFPKEGPSILRIQQVVRGDSAAYFCASSPRGVSNQPQHFGDGTRLSIL.

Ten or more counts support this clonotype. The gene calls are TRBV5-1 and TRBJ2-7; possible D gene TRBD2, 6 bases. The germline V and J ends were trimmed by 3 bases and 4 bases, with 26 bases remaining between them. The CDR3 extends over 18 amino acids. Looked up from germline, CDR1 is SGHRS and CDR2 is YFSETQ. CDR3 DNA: TGCGCCAGCAGCTCCGTAGGGGAACACCGGCCGGGAGAGTACGAGCAGTACTTC. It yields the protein CASSSVGEHRPGEYEQYF. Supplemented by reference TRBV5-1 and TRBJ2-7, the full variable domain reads KAGVTQTPRYLIKTRGQQVTLSCSPISGHRSVSWYQQTPGQGLQFLFEYFSETQRNKGNFPGRFSGRQFSNSRSEMNVSTLELGDSALYLCASSSVGEHRPGEYEQYFGPGTRLTVT.

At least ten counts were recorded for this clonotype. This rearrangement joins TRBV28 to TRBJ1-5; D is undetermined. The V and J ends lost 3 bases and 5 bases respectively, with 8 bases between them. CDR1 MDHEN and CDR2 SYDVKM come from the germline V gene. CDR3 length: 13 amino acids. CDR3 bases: TGTGCCAGCAGTTTTCTAGGATATCAGCCCCAGCATTTT. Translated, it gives CASSFLGYQPQHF. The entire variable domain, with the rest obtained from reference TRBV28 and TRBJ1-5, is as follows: DVKVTQSSRYLVKRTGEKVFLECVQDMDHENMFWYRQDPGLGLRLIYFSYDVKMKEKGDIPEGYSVSREKKERFSLILESASTNQTSMYLCASSFLGYQPQHFGDGTRLSIL.

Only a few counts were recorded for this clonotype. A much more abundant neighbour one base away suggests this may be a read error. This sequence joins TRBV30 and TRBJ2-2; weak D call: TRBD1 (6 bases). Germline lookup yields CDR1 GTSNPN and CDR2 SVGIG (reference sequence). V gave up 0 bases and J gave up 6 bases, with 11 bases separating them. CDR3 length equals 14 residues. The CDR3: CAWSVQGRAGELFF. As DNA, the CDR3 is TGTGCCTGGAGTGTACAGGGTCGCGCCGGGGAGCTGTTTTTT.

The CDR3 DNA reads TGTGCCAGCAGTATGCAGATGAACACTGAAGCTTTCTTT. Its protein is CASSMQMNTEAFF. The V and J genes are TRBV25-1 and TRBJ1-1; D is unresolved. From germline, CDR1 is MGHDK and CDR2 SYGVNS. Between the trimmed V and J ends, which lost 5 bases and 0 bases, there was a span of 7 bases. The CDR3 is 13 amino acids.

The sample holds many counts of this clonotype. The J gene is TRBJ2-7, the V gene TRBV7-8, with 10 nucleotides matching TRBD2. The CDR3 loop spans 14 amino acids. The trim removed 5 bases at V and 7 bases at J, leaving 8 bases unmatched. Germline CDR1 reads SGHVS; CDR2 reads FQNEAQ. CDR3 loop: CASSLDGLAAEQYF. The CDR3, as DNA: TGTGCCAGCAGCCTAGACGGACTAGCGGCTGAGCAGTACTTC.

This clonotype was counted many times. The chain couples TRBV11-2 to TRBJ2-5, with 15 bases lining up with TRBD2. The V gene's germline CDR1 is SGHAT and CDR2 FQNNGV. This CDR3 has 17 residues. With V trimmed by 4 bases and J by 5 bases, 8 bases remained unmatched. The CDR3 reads CASSSRSGLAGGETQYF. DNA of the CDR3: TGTGCCAGCAGCTCAAGAAGCGGACTAGCGGGAGGGGAGACCCAGTACTTC.

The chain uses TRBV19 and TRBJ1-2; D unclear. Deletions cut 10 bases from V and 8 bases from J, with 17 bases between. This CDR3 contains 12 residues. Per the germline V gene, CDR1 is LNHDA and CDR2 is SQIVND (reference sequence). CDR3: CATRPQSGGYTF. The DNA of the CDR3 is TGTGCCACCCGCCCACAATCGGGCGGCTACACCTTC.

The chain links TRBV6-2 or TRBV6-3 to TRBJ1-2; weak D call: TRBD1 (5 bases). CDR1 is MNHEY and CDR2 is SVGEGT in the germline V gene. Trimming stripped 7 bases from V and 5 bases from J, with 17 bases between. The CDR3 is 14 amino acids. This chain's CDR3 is CASKRDPTSYGYTF. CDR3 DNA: TGTGCCAGCAAAAGGGACCCGACCTCATATGGCTACACCTTC.

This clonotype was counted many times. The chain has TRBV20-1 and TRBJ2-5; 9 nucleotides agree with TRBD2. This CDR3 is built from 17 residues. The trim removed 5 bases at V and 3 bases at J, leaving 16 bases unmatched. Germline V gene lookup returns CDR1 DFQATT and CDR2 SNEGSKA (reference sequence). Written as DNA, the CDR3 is TGCAGTGCTTCGACACGCCCTCTGACTAGCGGAAAAGAGACCCAGTACTTC. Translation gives CSASTRPLTSGKETQYF.

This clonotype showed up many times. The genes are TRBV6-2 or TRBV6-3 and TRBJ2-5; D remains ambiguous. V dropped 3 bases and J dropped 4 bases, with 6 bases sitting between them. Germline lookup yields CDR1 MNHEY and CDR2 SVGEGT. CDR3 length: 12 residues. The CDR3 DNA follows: TGTGCCAGCAGTTATGCAGGAGAGACCCAGTACTTC. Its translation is CASSYAGETQYF.

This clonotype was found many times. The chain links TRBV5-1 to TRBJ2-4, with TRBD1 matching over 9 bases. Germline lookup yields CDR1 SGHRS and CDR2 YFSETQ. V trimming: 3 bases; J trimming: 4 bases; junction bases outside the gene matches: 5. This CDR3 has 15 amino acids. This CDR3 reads CASSWDRVGKNIQYF. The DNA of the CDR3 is TGCGCCAGCAGCTGGGACAGGGTTGGGAAAAACATTCAGTACTTC.

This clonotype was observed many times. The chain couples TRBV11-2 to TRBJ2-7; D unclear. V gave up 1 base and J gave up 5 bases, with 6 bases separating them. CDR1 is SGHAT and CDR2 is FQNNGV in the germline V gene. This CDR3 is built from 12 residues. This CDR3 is CASSLGQDEQYF. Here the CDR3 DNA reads TGTGCCAGCAGCTTAGGCCAGGACGAGCAGTACTTC.

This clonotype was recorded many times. The CDR3 reads CASSLASSTYEQYF. The CDR3 bases are TGCGCCAGCAGCTTGGCATCCTCAACCTACGAGCAGTACTTC. This rearrangement joins TRBV5-1 to TRBJ2-7; D call uncertain. Trimming shortened V by 0 bases and J by 2 bases, and 9 bases separated the two germline ends. The CDR3 covers 14 residues. In germline, CDR1 is SGHRS, CDR2 YFSETQ.

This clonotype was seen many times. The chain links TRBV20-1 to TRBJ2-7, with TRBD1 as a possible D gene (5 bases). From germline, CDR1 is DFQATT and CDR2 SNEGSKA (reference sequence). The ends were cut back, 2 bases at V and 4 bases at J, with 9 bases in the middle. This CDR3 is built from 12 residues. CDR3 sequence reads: CSARRGEYEQYF. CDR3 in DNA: TGCAGTGCTAGAAGGGGCGAATACGAGCAGTACTTC.

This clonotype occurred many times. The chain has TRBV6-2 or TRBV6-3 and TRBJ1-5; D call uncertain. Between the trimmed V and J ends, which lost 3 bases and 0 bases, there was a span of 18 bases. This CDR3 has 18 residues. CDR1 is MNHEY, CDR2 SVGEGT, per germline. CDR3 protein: CASSYSGGSRYSNQPQHF. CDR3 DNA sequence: TGTGCCAGCAGTTATTCCGGAGGTTCCCGGTATAGCAATCAGCCCCAGCATTTT.

The CDR3, as DNA: TGTGCCAGCAGTTTAGAGGACAGGCGAAACACTGAAGCTTTCTTT. It codes for CASSLEDRRNTEAFF. The chain joins TRBV12-3 or TRBV12-4 to TRBJ1-1; 7 bases map to TRBD1. V was clipped by 1 base and J by 2 bases; unmatched bases: 4. The CDR3 runs 15 residues.

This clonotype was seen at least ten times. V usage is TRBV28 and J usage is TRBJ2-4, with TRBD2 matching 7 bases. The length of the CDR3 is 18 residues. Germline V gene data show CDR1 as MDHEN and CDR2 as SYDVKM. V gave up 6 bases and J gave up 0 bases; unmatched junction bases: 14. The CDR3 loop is CASSPRAGEVLAKNIQYF. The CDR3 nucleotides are TGTGCCAGCAGCCCCAGGGCGGGGGAAGTTCTAGCCAAAAACATTCAGTACTTC.

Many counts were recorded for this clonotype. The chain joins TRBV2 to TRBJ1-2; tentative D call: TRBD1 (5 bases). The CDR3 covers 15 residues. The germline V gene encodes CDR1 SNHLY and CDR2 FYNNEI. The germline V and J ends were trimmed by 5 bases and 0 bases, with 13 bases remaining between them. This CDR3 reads CASSRNRNTNYGYTF. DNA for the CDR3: TGTGCCAGCAGTCGGAACAGGAACACTAACTATGGCTACACCTTC. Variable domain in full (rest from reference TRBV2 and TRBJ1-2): EPEVTQTPSHQVTQMGQEVILRCVPISNHLYFYWYRQILGQKVEFLVSFYNNEISEKSEIFDDQFSVERPDGSNFTLKIRSTKLEDSAMYFCASSRNRNTNYGYTFGSGTRLTVV.

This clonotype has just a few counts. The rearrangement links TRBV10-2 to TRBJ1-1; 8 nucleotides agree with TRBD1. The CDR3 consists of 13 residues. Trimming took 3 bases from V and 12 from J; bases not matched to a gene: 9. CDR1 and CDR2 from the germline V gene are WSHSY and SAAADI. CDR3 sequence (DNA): TGCGCCAGCAGTGAACGGACAGGGTCGGGGACTTTCTTT. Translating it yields CASSERTGSGTFF.

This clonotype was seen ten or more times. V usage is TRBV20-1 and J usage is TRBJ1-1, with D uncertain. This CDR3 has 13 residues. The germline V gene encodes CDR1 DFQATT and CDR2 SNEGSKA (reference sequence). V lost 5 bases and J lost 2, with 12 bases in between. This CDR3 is CSAFLWGNTEAFF. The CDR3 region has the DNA TGCAGTGCTTTCTTATGGGGAAACACTGAAGCTTTCTTT.